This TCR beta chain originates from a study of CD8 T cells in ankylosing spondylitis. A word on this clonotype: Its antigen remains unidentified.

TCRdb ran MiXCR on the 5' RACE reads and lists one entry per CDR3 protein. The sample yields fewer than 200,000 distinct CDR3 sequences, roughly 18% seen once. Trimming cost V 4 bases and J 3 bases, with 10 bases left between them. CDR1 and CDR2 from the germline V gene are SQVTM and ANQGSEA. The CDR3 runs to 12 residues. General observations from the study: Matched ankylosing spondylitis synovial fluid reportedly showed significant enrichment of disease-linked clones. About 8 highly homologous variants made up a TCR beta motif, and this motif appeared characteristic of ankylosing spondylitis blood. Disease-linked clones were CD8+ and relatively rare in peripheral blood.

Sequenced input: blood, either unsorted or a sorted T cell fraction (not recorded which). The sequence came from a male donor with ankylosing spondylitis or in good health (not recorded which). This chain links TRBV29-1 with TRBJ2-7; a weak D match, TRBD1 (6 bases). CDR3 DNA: TGCAGCGTTGGCGGACAGAGCTACGAGCAGTACTTC. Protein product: CSVGGQSYEQYF.